This T cell receptor (beta chain) emerged from a study of vaccination effects on CD4 cells after COVID-19. Study details: As their vaccination, participants received two doses of either BNT162b2 or mRNA-1273.

Clones were sequenced by immunoSEQ multiplex PCR, and TCRdb holds only the in-frame ones, with some missing. In the table there are some 22,000 clones, 65% to 75% of which are singletons. V lost 2 bases, J lost 8 bases, and 21 bases lay in between. CDR3 length equals 16 residues. Germline V gene data show CDR1 as MNHNY and CDR2 as SVGAGI (reference sequence). Remarks on this clone: Its target is unknown.

Antigen-specific CD4+ T cells were first expanded with viral peptide pools by the ViraFEST assay and only then sequenced. The culture ran for around 10 days before CD4+ T cells were isolated. Negative nucleocapsid antibody tests before and after vaccination confirmed no previous SARS-CoV-2 infection. Replacing half the medium with IL-2 medium was done on days 3 and 7. Points from the study as a whole: Clones from infection and from vaccination both contracted markedly late after vaccination. Early post-infection timepoints were missing from the study, which also had few convalescent patients.

This TCR came from a human donor who received a COVID-19 vaccine. Here the sequenced sample was CD4+ T cells from PBMCs cultured with SARS-CoV-2 spike peptides, taken before COVID-19 vaccination. The chain recombines TRBV6-6 with TRBJ1-2, with D maybe TRBD1 (6 bases). The CDR3 spells CASSYRTTGTQRGYTF. DNA of the CDR3: TGTGCCAGCAGTTACCGCACAACAGGGACACAACGGGGCTACACCTTC.